What follows describes a single T cell receptor (beta chain). Time point reported: peripheral blood 6 weeks after treatment start. The source of the sample is a study of PD-L1 blockade in urothelial cancer. Study-wide context: Males with bladder-origin urothelial cancer made up about nine tenths of the roughly 29 patients.

This CDR3 comprises 12 residues. Germline V lookup: CDR1 SQVTM, CDR2 ANQGSEA. With V trimmed by 7 bases and J by 6 bases, 6 bases remained unmatched. Data came from immunoSEQ multiplex PCR; TCRdb stores just in-frame clones and leaves some out. The repertoire includes 100,000 to 150,000 clones, 86% of them detected once, and approximately 2.4% sits in the top ten. The receptor comes from a man aged 45 to 65 with urothelial cancer. The chain joins TRBV29-1 to TRBJ1-2; TRBD1 agrees at 9 bases. The sample in question was PBMCs, obtained around atezolizumab (anti-PD-L1) treatment. CDR3 DNA: TGCAGCGCTTATACAGGGGGCCATGGCTACACCTTC. Translation gives CSAYTGGHGYTF.